This T cell receptor (beta chain) stems from a study of T cells in Graves' hyperthyroidism and ophthalmopathy. Amplification of TCR beta CDR3 regions used RNA as the template. The HTBI primer set drove a first-round RT-PCR of the TCR CDR3. MiXCR, applied by TCRdb to the multiplex PCR reads, yields one record per CDR3 protein. The sample holds 660,000 or so distinct CDR3 sequences, 20% to 25% seen once. CDR1 and CDR2 from the germline V gene are KGHSH and LQKENI. The CDR3 totals 16 residues. V was trimmed by 6 bases and J by 2 bases, leaving 17 bases between them. There are a few counts of this clonotype. Its antigen is still unknown. Notes on the study in general: Blood samples included most of the expanded thyroid clonotypes exceeding 0.001.

The chain has TRBV18 and TRBJ2-1, with D perhaps TRBD1 (6 bases). Sequencing was performed on blood. This clonotype originated in a man between 25 and 39 years old with Graves' ophthalmopathy. The CDR3 loop reads CASSLNRVEPYNEQFF. In DNA, the CDR3 is TGTGCCAGCTCGCTCAACAGGGTGGAGCCCTACAATGAGCAGTTCTTC.